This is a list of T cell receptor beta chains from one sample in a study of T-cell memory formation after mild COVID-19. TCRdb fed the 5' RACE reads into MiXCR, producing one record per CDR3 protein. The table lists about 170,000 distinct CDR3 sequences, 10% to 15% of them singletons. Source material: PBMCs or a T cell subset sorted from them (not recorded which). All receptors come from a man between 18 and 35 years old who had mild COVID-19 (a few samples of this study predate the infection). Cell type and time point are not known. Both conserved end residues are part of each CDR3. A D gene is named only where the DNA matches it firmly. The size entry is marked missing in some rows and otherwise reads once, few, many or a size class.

cdr3_nt: TGTGCCAGCAGCTCCACTTCCCAGCATACCTACGAGCAGTACTTC
cdr3_aa: CASSSTSQHTYEQYF
clone_size: .
j_call: TRBJ2-7
d_call: .
v_call: TRBV11-2

cdr3_nt: TGTGCCAGCAGCTTAGAAGGCCCCGGGACAGCAAATGAAAAACTGTTTTTT
cdr3_aa: CASSLEGPGTANEKLFF
clone_size: .
j_call: TRBJ1-4
d_call: TRBD1
v_call: TRBV7-2

cdr3_nt: TGTGCCAGCAGCCCGCAGACTGGGGAATATGGCTACACCTTC
cdr3_aa: CASSPQTGEYGYTF
clone_size: .
j_call: TRBJ1-2
d_call: .
v_call: TRBV7-2

cdr3_nt: TGCAGTGCTAGAGATTTCCGGACATATAACTATGGCTACACCTTC
cdr3_aa: CSARDFRTYNYGYTF
clone_size: few
j_call: TRBJ1-2
d_call: .
v_call: TRBV20-1

cdr3_nt: TGTGCCAGCAGCTCGACACAGGGGAGGTGGACTGAAGCTTTCTTT
cdr3_aa: CASSSTQGRWTEAFF
clone_size: few
j_call: TRBJ1-1
d_call: TRBD1
v_call: TRBV7-3

cdr3_nt: TGTGCCAGCAGCCCGACAGGTTCGAACTATGGCTACACCTTC
cdr3_aa: CASSPTGSNYGYTF
clone_size: many
j_call: TRBJ1-2
d_call: .
v_call: TRBV7-9

cdr3_nt: TGTGCCAGCAGCGCGAGTGCAAGAGATTCACCCCTCCACTTT
cdr3_aa: CASSASARDSPLHF
clone_size: few
j_call: TRBJ1-6
d_call: .
v_call: TRBV3-1

cdr3_nt: TGTGCCAGCAGCCCGGGACGGGACACTGAAGCTTTCTTT
cdr3_aa: CASSPGRDTEAFF
clone_size: many
j_call: TRBJ1-1
d_call: .
v_call: TRBV4-2

cdr3_nt: TGCGCCAGCAGCCAAGGGTCGCTAAACCAAGAGACCCAGTACTTC
cdr3_aa: CASSQGSLNQETQYF
clone_size: few
j_call: TRBJ2-5
d_call: .
v_call: TRBV4-3

cdr3_nt: TGCGCCAGCAGCATAGGTTCCCTCCCCAGCGGGGTCACAGATACGCAGTATTTT
cdr3_aa: CASSIGSLPSGVTDTQYF
clone_size: few
j_call: TRBJ2-3
d_call: TRBD2
v_call: TRBV5-1